Listed below are T cell receptor beta chains from one sample, sequenced in a study of cytomegalovirus exposure and HLA in healthy donors. Clones were read by immunoSEQ multiplex PCR, and TCRdb kept only the in-frame ones, dropping some. The sample holds a few hundred thousand clones, around 80% seen once. The source material was PBMCs. The receptor source for this set is a girl aged 2 to 10 in good health and CMV-seronegative. CDR3s include the opening cysteine and the closing phenylalanine or tryptophan. The order of the fields is clone size, D gene, V gene, J gene, CDR3 protein, CDR3 DNA. The D gene is left open where the match is weak. Clone sizes are given selectively: once, few, many, or a class where the clone is expanded.

>-|-|TRBV9|TRBJ2-1
CASSVLSDNGQFF
TGTGCCAGCAGCGTATTATCAGACAATGGGCAGTTCTTC
>-|TRBD1|TRBV6-6|TRBJ1-5
CASTRTGASPQHF
TGTGCCAGCACTCGGACAGGGGCTTCGCCCCAGCATTTT
>once|-|TRBV6-6|TRBJ2-7
CASSYSTSSYEQYF
TGTGCCAGCAGTTACTCGACTAGCTCCTACGAGCAGTACTTC
>-|-|TRBV7-3|TRBJ2-2
CASRPTGNTGELFF
TGTGCCAGCCGTCCAACGGGTAACACCGGGGAGCTGTTTTTT
>-|-|TRBV5-5|TRBJ2-5
CASKARGLETQYF
TGTGCCAGCAAGGCCAGGGGCCTAGAGACCCAGTACTTC
>-|-|TRBV4-1|TRBJ1-5
CASSPLPGVQPQHF
TGCGCCAGCAGCCCGCTCCCCGGGGTCCAGCCCCAGCATTTT
>-|TRBD2|TRBV6-4|TRBJ2-2
CASSDGLAGELFF
TGTGCCAGCAGTGACGGACTAGCCGGGGAGCTGTTTTTT
>-|-|TRBV28|TRBJ2-1
CASSFGPNEQFF
TGTGCCAGCAGTTTTGGGCCAAATGAGCAGTTCTTC
>-|TRBD1|TRBV6-5|TRBJ1-2
CASSERQGNYGYTF
TGTGCCAGCAGTGAAAGACAGGGGAACTATGGCTACACCTTC
>-|TRBD1|TRBV2|TRBJ1-1
CASSPGQGAEAFF
TGTGCCAGCAGTCCGGGACAGGGGGCTGAAGCTTTCTTT
>-|-|TRBV5-6|TRBJ2-7
CASRDLAMLSYEQYF
TGTGCCAGCAGGGACCTAGCGATGCTCTCCTACGAGCAGTACTTC
>once|TRBD1|TRBV29-1|TRBJ1-2
CSVTTGAGGYTF
TGCAGCGTAACGACAGGGGCCGGCGGCTACACCTTC
>few|-|TRBV10-2|TRBJ2-4
CASSESIGGPKNIQYF
TGCGCCAGCAGTGAGTCTATCGGGGGTCCGAAAAACATTCAGTACTTC
>-|TRBD2|TRBV28|TRBJ2-7
CASSWGGSEHEQYF
TGTGCCAGCAGTTGGGGCGGGAGCGAGCACGAGCAGTACTTC